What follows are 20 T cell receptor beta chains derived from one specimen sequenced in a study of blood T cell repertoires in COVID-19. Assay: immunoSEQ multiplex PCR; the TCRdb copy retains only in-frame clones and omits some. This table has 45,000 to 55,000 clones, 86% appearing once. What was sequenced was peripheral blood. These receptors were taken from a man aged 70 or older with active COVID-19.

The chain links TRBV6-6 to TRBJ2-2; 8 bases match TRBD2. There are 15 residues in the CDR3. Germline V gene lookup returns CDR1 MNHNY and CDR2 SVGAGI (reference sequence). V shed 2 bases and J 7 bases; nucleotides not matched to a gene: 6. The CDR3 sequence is CASSYGTRSGGELFF. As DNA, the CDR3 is TGTGCCAGCAGTTACGGGACTAGATCCGGCGGGGAGCTGTTTTTT.

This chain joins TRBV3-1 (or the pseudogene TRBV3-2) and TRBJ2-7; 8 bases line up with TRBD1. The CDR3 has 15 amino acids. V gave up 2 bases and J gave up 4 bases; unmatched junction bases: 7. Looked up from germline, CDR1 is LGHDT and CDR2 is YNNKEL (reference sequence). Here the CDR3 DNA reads TGTGCCAGCAGCCAACAGGCAGGGGGCAGATACGAGCAGTACTTC. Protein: CASSQQAGGRYEQYF.

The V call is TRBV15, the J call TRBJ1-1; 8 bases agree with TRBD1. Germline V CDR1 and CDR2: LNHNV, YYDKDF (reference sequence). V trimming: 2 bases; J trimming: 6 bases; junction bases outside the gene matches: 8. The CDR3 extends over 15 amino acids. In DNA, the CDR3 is TGTGCCACCAGCAGACCCGGACAGGGAGGCTCTGAAGCTTTCTTT. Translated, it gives CATSRPGQGGSEAFF. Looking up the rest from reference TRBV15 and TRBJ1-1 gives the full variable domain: DAMVIQNPRYQVTQFGKPVTLSCSQTLNHNVMYWYQQKSSQAPKLLFHYYDKDFNNEADTPDNFQSRRPNTSFCFLDIRSPGLGDTAMYLCATSRPGQGGSEAFFGQGTRLTVV.

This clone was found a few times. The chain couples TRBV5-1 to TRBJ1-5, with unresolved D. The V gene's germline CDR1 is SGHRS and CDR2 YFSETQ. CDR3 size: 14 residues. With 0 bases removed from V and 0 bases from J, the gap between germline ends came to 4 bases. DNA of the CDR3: TGCGCCAGCAGCTTGGACTATAGCAATCAGCCCCAGCATTTT. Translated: CASSLDYSNQPQHF.

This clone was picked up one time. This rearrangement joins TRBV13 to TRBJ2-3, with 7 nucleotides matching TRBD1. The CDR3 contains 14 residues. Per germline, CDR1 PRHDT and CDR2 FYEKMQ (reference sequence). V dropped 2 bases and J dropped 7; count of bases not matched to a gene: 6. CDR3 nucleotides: TGTGCCAGCAGCTTAAGAGGGGGCTGGAATACGCAGTATTTT. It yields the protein CASSLRGGWNTQYF.

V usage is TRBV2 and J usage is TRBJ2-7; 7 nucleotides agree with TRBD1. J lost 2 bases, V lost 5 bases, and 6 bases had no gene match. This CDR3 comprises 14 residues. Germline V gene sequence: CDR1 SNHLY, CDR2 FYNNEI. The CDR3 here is CASSPRTGPYEQYF. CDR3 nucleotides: TGTGCCAGCAGTCCTCGGACAGGACCCTACGAGCAGTACTTC.

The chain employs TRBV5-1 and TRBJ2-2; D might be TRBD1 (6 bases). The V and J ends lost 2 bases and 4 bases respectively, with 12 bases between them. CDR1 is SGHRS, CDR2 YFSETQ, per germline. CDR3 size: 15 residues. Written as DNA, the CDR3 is TGCGCCAGCAGCTTAGTCCAGGGGATCACCGGGGAGCTGTTTTTT. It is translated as CASSLVQGITGELFF.

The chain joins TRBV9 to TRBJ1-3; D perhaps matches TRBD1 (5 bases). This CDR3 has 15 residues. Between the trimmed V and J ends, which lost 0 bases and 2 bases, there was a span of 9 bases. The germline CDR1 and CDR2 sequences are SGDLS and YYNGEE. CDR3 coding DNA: TGTGCCAGCAGCGTAGCGGGGGGAACTGGAAACACCATATATTTT. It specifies CASSVAGGTGNTIYF.

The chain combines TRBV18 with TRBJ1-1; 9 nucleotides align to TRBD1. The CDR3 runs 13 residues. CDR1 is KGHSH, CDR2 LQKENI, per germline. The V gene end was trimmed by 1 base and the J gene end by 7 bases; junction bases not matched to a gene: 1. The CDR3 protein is CASSPRQGDEAFF. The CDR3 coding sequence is TGTGCCAGCTCACCACGACAGGGGGATGAAGCTTTCTTT.

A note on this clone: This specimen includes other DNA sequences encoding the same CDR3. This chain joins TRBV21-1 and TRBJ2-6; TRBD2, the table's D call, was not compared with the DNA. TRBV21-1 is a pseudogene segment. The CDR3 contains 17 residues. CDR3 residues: CASSNGSGGAGANVLTF. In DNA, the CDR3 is TGCGCCAGCAGCAACGGGTCGGGGGGAGCGGGGGCCAACGTCCTGACTTTC.

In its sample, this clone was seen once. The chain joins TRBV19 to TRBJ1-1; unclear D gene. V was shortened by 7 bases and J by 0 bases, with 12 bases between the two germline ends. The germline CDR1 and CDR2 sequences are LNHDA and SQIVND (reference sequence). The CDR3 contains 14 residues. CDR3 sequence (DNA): TGTGCCAGTACCCCCGGCAGGATGAACACTGAAGCTTTCTTT. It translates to CASTPGRMNTEAFF.

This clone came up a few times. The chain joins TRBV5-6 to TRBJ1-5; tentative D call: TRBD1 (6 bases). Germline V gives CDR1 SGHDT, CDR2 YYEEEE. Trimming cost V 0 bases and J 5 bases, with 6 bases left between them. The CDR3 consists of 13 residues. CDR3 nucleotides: TGTGCCAGCAGCTTGGCAGGGGATCAGCCCCAGCATTTT. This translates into CASSLAGDQPQHF.

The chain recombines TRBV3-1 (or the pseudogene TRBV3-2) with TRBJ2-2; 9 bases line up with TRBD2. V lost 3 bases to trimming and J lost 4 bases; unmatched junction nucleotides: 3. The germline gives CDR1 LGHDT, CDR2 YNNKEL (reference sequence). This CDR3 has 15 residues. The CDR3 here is CASSQRGGLTGELFF. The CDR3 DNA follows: TGTGCCAGCAGCCAGCGGGGGGGCCTCACCGGGGAGCTGTTTTTT.

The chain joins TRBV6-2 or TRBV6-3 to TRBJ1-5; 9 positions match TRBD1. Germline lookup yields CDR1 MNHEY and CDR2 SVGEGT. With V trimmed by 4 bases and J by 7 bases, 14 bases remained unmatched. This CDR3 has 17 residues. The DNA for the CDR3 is TGTGCCAGCAGTTCACAGGACAGGGGCAGGGTATGGCAGCCCCAGCATTTT. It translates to CASSSQDRGRVWQPQHF.

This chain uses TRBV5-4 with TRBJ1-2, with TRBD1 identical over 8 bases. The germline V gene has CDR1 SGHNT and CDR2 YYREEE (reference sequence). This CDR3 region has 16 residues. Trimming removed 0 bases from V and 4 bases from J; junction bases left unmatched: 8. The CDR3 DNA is TGTGCCAGCAGCTTGGAGGGTCAGGGGGCAAGCTATGGCTACACCTTC. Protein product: CASSLEGQGASYGYTF.

The CDR3 bases are TGTGCCAGCAGCAGGACAGGGTACAACACTGAAGCTTTCTTT. It yields the protein CASSRTGYNTEAFF. The gene calls are TRBV6-6 and TRBJ1-1; TRBD1 matches at 8 bases. There are 14 residues in the CDR3. From germline, CDR1 is MNHNY and CDR2 SVGAGI (reference sequence). V was pared by 6 bases and J by 2 bases, with 5 bases of the junction left unmatched.

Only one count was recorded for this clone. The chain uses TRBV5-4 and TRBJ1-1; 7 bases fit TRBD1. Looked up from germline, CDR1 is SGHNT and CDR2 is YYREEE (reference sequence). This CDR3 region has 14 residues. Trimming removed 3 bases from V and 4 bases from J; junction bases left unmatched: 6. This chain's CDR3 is CASSSMAGGTEAFF. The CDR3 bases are TGTGCCAGCAGCTCGATGGCAGGGGGCACTGAAGCTTTCTTT. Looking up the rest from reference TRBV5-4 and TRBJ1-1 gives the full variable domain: ETGVTQSPTHLIKTRGQQVTLRCSSQSGHNTVSWYQQALGQGPQFIFQYYREEENGRGNFPPRFSGLQFPNYSSELNVNALELDDSALYLCASSSMAGGTEAFFGQGTRLTVV.

CDR3 sequence (DNA): TGTGCCAGCAGTGGATACAGGGGTCATGGCTACACCTTC. This translates into CASSGYRGHGYTF. The chain uses TRBV27 and TRBJ1-2, with 7 positions matching TRBD1. The CDR3 sequence is 13 residues long. V shed 5 bases, J shed 6 bases, and the junction held 6 bases outside the gene matches. Germline lookup yields CDR1 MNHEY and CDR2 SMNVEV (reference sequence).

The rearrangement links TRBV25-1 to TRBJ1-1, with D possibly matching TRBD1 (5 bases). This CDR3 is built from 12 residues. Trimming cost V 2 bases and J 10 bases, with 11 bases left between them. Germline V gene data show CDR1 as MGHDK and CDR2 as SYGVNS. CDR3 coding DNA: TGTGCCAGCAGTGAAGGGAGGGGTCGAGCTTTCTTT. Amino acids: CASSEGRGRAFF.

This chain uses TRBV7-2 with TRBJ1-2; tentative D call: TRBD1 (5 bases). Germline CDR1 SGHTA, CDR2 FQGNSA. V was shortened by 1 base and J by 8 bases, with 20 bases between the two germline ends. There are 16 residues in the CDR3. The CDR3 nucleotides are TGTGCCAGCAGCTTAGGCAGGGTAGGGAATCTCTGGGGCTACACCTTC. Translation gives CASSLGRVGNLWGYTF.